This T cell receptor (beta chain) appears in the sequencing data of a study of follicular helper T cells after annual influenza vaccination. Study-level background: Across the 2013-2014, 2014-2015 and 2015-2016 vaccination seasons, some subjects were resampled.

Germline V gene data show CDR1 as MGHDK and CDR2 as SYGVNS. V was trimmed by 5 bases and J by 8 bases, leaving 18 bases between them. The CDR3 consists of 14 residues. As to this clone: No conserved phenylalanine or tryptophan ends this CDR3, so it is likely a read error.

The time point: 2014-2015 season, pre-vaccination. Adults were given seasonal inactivated influenza vaccine, and blood CD4 subsets were sorted before and after vaccination. Profiled with immunoSEQ multiplex PCR; TCRdb holds only in-frame clones, not every one. The sample lists about 8,300 clones, 75% to 85% occurring once. The TCR originated in an adult who received the influenza vaccine. The chain links TRBV25-1 to TRBJ1-1; D is undetermined. This specimen was CXCR5+ CD38- circulating T follicular helper cells from blood, taken on the day of influenza vaccination. Documented subset: circulating Tfh, non-naive CD4+CXCR5+PD-1+ (ICOS+CD38+ or ICOS-CD38-). CDR3 protein: CASSKPGARGEAFL. The CDR3 coding sequence is TGTGCCAGCAGTAAGCCGGGAGCCCGCGGGGAAGCTTTCCTT.